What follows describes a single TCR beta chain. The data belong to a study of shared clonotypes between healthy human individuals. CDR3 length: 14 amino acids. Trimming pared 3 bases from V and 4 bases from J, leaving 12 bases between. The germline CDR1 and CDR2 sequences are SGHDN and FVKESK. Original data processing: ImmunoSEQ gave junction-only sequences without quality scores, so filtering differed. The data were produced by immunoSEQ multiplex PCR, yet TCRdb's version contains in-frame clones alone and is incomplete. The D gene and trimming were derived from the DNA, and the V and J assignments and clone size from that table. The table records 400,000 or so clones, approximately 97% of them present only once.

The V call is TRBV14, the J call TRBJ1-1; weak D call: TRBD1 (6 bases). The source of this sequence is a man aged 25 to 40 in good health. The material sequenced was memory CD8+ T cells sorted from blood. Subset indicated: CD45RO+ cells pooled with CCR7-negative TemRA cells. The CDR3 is CASSHTGMVTEAFF. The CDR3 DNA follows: TGTGCCAGCAGCCATACAGGGATGGTCACTGAAGCTTTCTTT.